Each of the 21 T cell receptor beta chains below was sequenced from the same sample in a study of T cell changes during pregnancy in multiple sclerosis. The assay was immunoSEQ multiplex PCR, and TCRdb's table has in-frame clones only and misses some. This table holds 80,000 to 100,000 clones, approximately 95% found once. The sequenced sample was peripheral blood, obtained after pregnancy. The receptors originated from a female donor with multiple sclerosis, enrolled in a pregnancy study.

The rearrangement joins TRBV5-6 to TRBJ2-5; 11 positions match TRBD1. The CDR3 is made up of 15 amino acids. Germline V gives CDR1 SGHDT, CDR2 YYEEEE. The trim removed 2 bases at V and 9 bases at J, leaving 9 bases unmatched. CDR3 DNA: TGTGCCAGCAGCTTCTGGGGACAGGGGGTAATGGCCCAGTACTTC. Translated, it gives CASSFWGQGVMAQYF.

The genes are TRBV6-5 and TRBJ2-7, with TRBD2 identical over 8 bases. The germline CDR1 and CDR2 sequences are MNHEY and SVGAGI. This CDR3 has 15 residues. Trimming at V came to 0 bases and at J to 5 bases, leaving 6 bases not matched to a gene. CDR3 region: CASSYSVGLANEQYF. The CDR3 DNA is TGTGCCAGCAGTTACTCAGTAGGACTAGCAAACGAGCAGTACTTC.

This chain joins TRBV2 and TRBJ2-7, with D unclear. The germline V gene encodes CDR1 SNHLY and CDR2 FYNNEI. CDR3 length: 14 residues. Trimming shortened V by 6 bases and J by 6 bases, and 18 bases separated the two germline ends. The CDR3 region is CASRKFGSPGEQYF. The CDR3 nucleotides read TGTGCCAGCAGGAAGTTCGGGTCCCCTGGCGAGCAGTACTTC.

V gene TRBV5-1 combines with J gene TRBJ2-1; 9 nucleotides line up with TRBD2. Germline V CDR1 and CDR2: SGHRS, YFSETQ. The CDR3 has 22 residues. The J segment lost 4 bases and the V segment lost 4 bases, leaving 27 bases of the junction unmatched. CDR3: CASSRAAGGPNRGLWKYNEQFF. CDR3 sequence (DNA): TGCGCCAGCAGCCGTGCTGCGGGAGGGCCAAATAGGGGACTGTGGAAATACAATGAGCAGTTCTTC.

The chain combines TRBV27 with TRBJ2-1; D not resolved. From germline, CDR1 is MNHEY and CDR2 SMNVEV (reference sequence). The CDR3 totals 14 residues. The V gene lost 4 bases and the J gene lost 4 bases, with 11 bases spanning the gap. CDR3 residues: CASSYPGRYNEQFF. The CDR3 bases are TGTGCCAGCAGTTACCCAGGAAGGTACAATGAGCAGTTCTTC.

The chain uses TRBV6-1 and TRBJ2-1; a possible D gene is TRBD2 (6 bases). This CDR3 is 15 amino acids long. Germline values: CDR1 MNHNS, CDR2 SASEGT. V lost 1 base, J lost 2 bases, and 9 bases lay in between. Here the CDR3 reads CASSEVSGAYNEQFF. As DNA, the CDR3 is TGTGCCAGCAGTGAAGTTAGCGGAGCCTACAATGAGCAGTTCTTC.

The chain recombines TRBV5-1 with TRBJ2-6; 8 bases agree with TRBD1. After removal of 5 bases from V and 0 bases from J, the junction contained 10 bases not matched to a gene. The CDR3 spans 18 residues. Germline V gives CDR1 SGHRS, CDR2 YFSETQ. CDR3 nucleotides: TGCGCCAGCAGTCGGCCGACAGGGGCGGGCTCTGGGGCCAACGTCCTGACTTTC. Its translation: CASSRPTGAGSGANVLTF.

In this sample, this clone turned up a few times. The chain is built from TRBV23-1 and TRBJ1-1, with 8 bases lining up with TRBD1. TRBV23-1 is an ORF, with its function uncertain. This CDR3 contains 14 residues. The V and J ends lost 2 bases and 6 bases, in that order; junction bases with no gene match: 5. As DNA, the CDR3 is TGCGCCAGCAGTCAACGACAGGGGAGGTCTGAAGCTTTCTTT. Residues: CASSQRQGRSEAFF.

This chain uses TRBV13 with TRBJ2-7; TRBD1 might be the D (6 bases). The CDR3 runs to 13 residues. Germline assignment: CDR1 PRHDT and CDR2 FYEKMQ (reference sequence). With 0 bases removed from V and 7 bases from J, the gap between germline ends came to 10 bases. Here the CDR3 DNA reads TGTGCCAGCAGCTTAGGCCAGGGGCGGGAGCAGTACTTC. It codes for CASSLGQGREQYF.

This chain joins TRBV2 and TRBJ1-2; a weak D match, TRBD1 (6 bases). CDR1 is SNHLY and CDR2 is FYNNEI in the germline V gene. The CDR3 has 16 residues. V lost 5 bases, J lost 1 base, and 17 bases lay in between. The CDR3 sequence is CASSPRTASSNYGYTF. For the CDR3, the DNA is TGTGCCAGCAGTCCTCGGACAGCTAGCAGTAACTATGGCTACACCTTC.

CDR3 sequence reads: CASSPITGSYGYTF. The CDR3, as DNA: TGTGCCAGCAGTCCAATTACAGGGTCCTATGGCTACACCTTC. V usage is TRBV27 and J usage is TRBJ1-2, with TRBD1 as a possible D gene (6 bases). The CDR3 consists of 14 residues. Germline values: CDR1 MNHEY, CDR2 SMNVEV (reference sequence). Deletions cut 5 bases from V and 4 bases from J, with 14 bases between.

The chain couples TRBV19 to TRBJ2-2, with D unclear. The CDR3 spans 15 residues. Trimming took off 3 bases at V and 0 bases at J, with 8 bases between the two ends. The germline gives CDR1 LNHDA, CDR2 SQIVND (reference sequence). The chain's CDR3 is CASSIFRSNTGELFF. The CDR3 DNA reads as TGTGCCAGTAGTATCTTCAGGTCGAACACCGGGGAGCTGTTTTTT.

This clone was recorded a few times. The genes are TRBV27 and TRBJ2-4; TRBD1 matches at 10 bases. Germline-derived CDR1 and CDR2 are MNHEY and SMNVEV (reference sequence). The CDR3 consists of 19 residues. J gave up 1 base and V 4 bases, and 13 bases lay outside the gene matches. Here the CDR3 reads CASSSKTGGTSGAKNIQYF. The CDR3 coding sequence is TGTGCCAGCAGTTCAAAGACAGGGGGCACGTCGGGGGCCAAAAACATTCAGTACTTC.

The gene calls are TRBV5-5 and TRBJ2-7; a possible D gene is TRBD2 (5 bases). Germline CDR1 and CDR2: SGHKS and YYEKEE (reference sequence). V was trimmed by 2 bases and J by 6 bases, leaving 9 bases between them. The CDR3 is made up of 12 amino acids. The CDR3 sequence is CASSFQGSEQYF. CDR3 DNA sequence: TGTGCCAGCAGCTTCCAAGGGAGCGAGCAGTACTTC.

This clone was seen a single time. J is TRBJ2-4 and V is TRBV6-1; no clear D. This CDR3 is 13 amino acids long. Germline loops: CDR1 MNHNS, CDR2 SASEGT. The V end lost 6 bases, the J end lost 0 bases, and 6 bases lay between the germline ends. The CDR3 protein is CASRSLAKNIQYF. The CDR3 region has the DNA TGTGCCAGCAGGAGCCTAGCCAAAAACATTCAGTACTTC.

In this sample, this clone turned up once. V usage is TRBV5-1 and J usage is TRBJ2-5; 9 bases line up with TRBD1. V shed 4 bases, J shed 2 bases, and the junction held 3 bases outside the gene matches. From germline, CDR1 is SGHRS and CDR2 YFSETQ. The CDR3 is made up of 14 amino acids. This chain's CDR3 is CASSTGTGQETQYF. The CDR3 DNA is TGCGCCAGCAGCACCGGGACAGGGCAAGAGACCCAGTACTTC.

This clone occurred once. The CDR3 nucleotides read TGCGCCAGCAGCGTCGCACAGGGGGCCTCCTACGAGCAGTACTTC. It translates to CASSVAQGASYEQYF. The V call is TRBV5-1, the J call TRBJ2-7; 9 nucleotides line up with TRBD1. The germline V gene encodes CDR1 SGHRS and CDR2 YFSETQ. The V gene end was trimmed by 4 bases and the J gene end by 0 bases; junction bases not matched to a gene: 5. The CDR3 consists of 15 residues.

The V gene is TRBV19, the J gene TRBJ2-2; 7 bases map to TRBD2. In germline, CDR1 is LNHDA, CDR2 SQIVND (reference sequence). The junction had 17 bases not matched to a gene; V was cut back by 10 bases and J by 3 bases. This CDR3 has 17 amino acids. As DNA, the CDR3 is TGTGCCACCAAAACCCTAGCAATGGGGAGGGACACCGGGGAGCTGTTTTTT. It is translated as CATKTLAMGRDTGELFF.

The chain combines TRBV29-1 with TRBJ2-3; D unclear. The germline V gene has CDR1 SQVTM and CDR2 ANQGSEA. Trimming removed 5 bases from V and 0 bases from J, with 15 bases in between. The CDR3 loop spans 15 amino acids. The DNA for the CDR3 is TGCAGCGTTATCCCAGCGAGCTCTAGCACAGATACGCAGTATTTT. Its translation is CSVIPASSSTDTQYF.

This CDR3 reads CASSFKRERVNEQFF. The CDR3 nucleotides read TGTGCCAGCAGCTTCAAGAGGGAAAGGGTCAATGAGCAGTTCTTC. The chain links TRBV5-4 to TRBJ2-1, with D maybe TRBD2 (5 bases). Deletions cut 2 bases from V and 6 bases from J, with 15 bases between. Germline V gives CDR1 SGHNT, CDR2 YYREEE (reference sequence). This CDR3 is built from 15 residues.

The gene calls are TRBV4-1 and TRBJ2-7; the match to TRBD2 covers 13 bases. Trimming cost V 0 bases and J 6 bases; bases outside gene matches: 2. Germline values: CDR1 MGHRA, CDR2 YSYEKL. The CDR3 consists of 15 residues. DNA of the CDR3: TGCGCCAGCAGCCAAGAGGGACTAGCGGGATTCGAGCAGTACTTC. This encodes CASSQEGLAGFEQYF.